These 22 T cell receptor beta chains were sequenced from one sample in a study of blood T cell repertoires in COVID-19. The protocol was immunoSEQ multiplex PCR, while the TCRdb copy is restricted to in-frame clones and leaves out a portion. The sample lists tens of thousands of clones, around 90% seen once, with 3.5% in the top ten. Sequencing was carried out using peripheral blood. These receptors were obtained from a man between 45 and 60 years old with active COVID-19.

V gene TRBV5-4 combines with J gene TRBJ1-2, with no clear D. CDR3 length: 14 amino acids. The V gene lost 0 bases and the J gene lost 3 bases, with 9 bases spanning the gap. Germline V gene sequence: CDR1 SGHNT, CDR2 YYREEE (reference sequence). CDR3 region: CASSLVPSDYGYTF. CDR3 bases: TGTGCCAGCAGCTTGGTCCCGTCGGACTATGGCTACACCTTC.

This clone was counted a single time. The chain employs TRBV10-1 and TRBJ1-1, with 7 bases identical to TRBD1. The CDR3 sequence is 14 residues long. With V trimmed by 7 bases and J by 5 bases, 10 bases remained unmatched. The germline V gene encodes CDR1 WNHNN and CDR2 SYGVQD (reference sequence). CDR3 DNA sequence: TGCGCCAGCAAAAAGACAGGGTCGGGGACTGAAGCTTTCTTT. It codes for CASKKTGSGTEAFF.

In this sample, this clone turned up once. The CDR3 reads CASSQVGGTEAFF. In DNA, the CDR3 is TGCGCCAGCAGCCAAGTCGGGGGGACTGAAGCTTTCTTT. The chain links TRBV4-1 to TRBJ1-1, with TRBD1 as a possible D gene (5 bases). The CDR3 spans 13 residues. The V end was cut by 1 base, the J end by 5 bases, with 8 bases between. From germline, CDR1 is MGHRA and CDR2 YSYEKL.

The chain joins TRBV7-8 to TRBJ2-7; the D gene is possibly TRBD2 (6 bases). The CDR3 is 15 amino acids. V was clipped by 4 bases and J by 2 bases, with 15 bases between them. Germline V gene sequence: CDR1 SGHVS, CDR2 FQNEAQ. The CDR3: CASSSSGEYPYEQYF. In DNA form, the CDR3 reads TGTGCCAGCAGCTCCTCGGGGGAATATCCCTACGAGCAGTACTTC.

The rearrangement joins TRBV4-3 to TRBJ1-1; D is uncertain. Trimming took off 1 base at V and 0 bases at J, with 9 bases between the two ends. Germline CDR1 is LGHNA and CDR2 is YSLEER. The CDR3 consists of 15 residues. Written as DNA, the CDR3 is TGCGCCAGCAGCCAAGGGGCCAATGTGAACACTGAAGCTTTCTTT. Its protein is CASSQGANVNTEAFF.

The rearrangement joins TRBV7-9 to TRBJ1-3; D remains unclear. Trimming shortened V by 5 bases and J by 0 bases, and 8 bases separated the two germline ends. The germline V gene has CDR1 SEHNR and CDR2 FQNEAQ (reference sequence). The CDR3 totals 14 residues. The CDR3 region is CASSKTDSGNTIYF. As DNA, the CDR3 is TGTGCCAGCAGCAAGACTGACTCTGGAAACACCATATATTTT.

CDR3 in DNA: TGTGCCAGCAGCCCCCCCGGGAGGTATGAAAAACTGTTTTTT. It codes for CASSPPGRYEKLFF. The V gene is TRBV5-6, the J gene TRBJ1-4; the D is unclear. Trimming stripped 4 bases from V and 6 bases from J, with 13 bases between. This CDR3 is built from 14 residues. CDR1 and CDR2 from the germline V gene are SGHDT and YYEEEE.

This chain joins TRBV6-5 and TRBJ1-2, with 7 bases identical to TRBD1. Germline assignment: CDR1 MNHEY and CDR2 SVGAGI. V gave up 4 bases and J gave up 7 bases; unmatched junction bases: 15. There are 16 residues in the CDR3. CDR3 region: CASSLGAYRGRVGYTF. Written as DNA, the CDR3 is TGTGCCAGCAGTTTGGGAGCCTATAGGGGGCGGGTTGGCTACACCTTC.

The genes are TRBV4-1 and TRBJ2-7; 7 nucleotides line up with TRBD1. Germline lookup yields CDR1 MGHRA and CDR2 YSYEKL. The CDR3 extends over 15 amino acids. V shed 1 base, J shed 3 bases, and the junction held 6 bases outside the gene matches. The CDR3 bases are TGCGCCAGCAGCCAAGTACGGGACAGTTTCTACGAGCAGTACTTC. Amino acids: CASSQVRDSFYEQYF.

The chain is built from TRBV6-2 or TRBV6-3 and TRBJ2-1, with D maybe TRBD2 (6 bases). CDR3 size: 14 residues. Germline CDR1 and CDR2: MNHEY and SVGEGT. Between the trimmed V and J ends, which lost 0 bases and 7 bases, there was a span of 10 bases. CDR3 in amino acids: CASSYSTRPNEQFF. For the CDR3, the DNA is TGTGCCAGCAGTTACTCGACTAGACCGAATGAGCAGTTCTTC.

The chain employs TRBV18 and TRBJ1-3, with D maybe TRBD1 (6 bases). Trimming left V 4 bases short and J 0 bases short, with 10 bases between. The CDR3 has 15 residues. Germline-derived CDR1 and CDR2 are KGHSH and LQKENI. The CDR3: CASSLGQSSGNTIYF. In DNA, the CDR3 is TGTGCCAGCTCACTTGGACAGAGCTCTGGAAACACCATATATTTT. Combining the CDR3 with reference TRBV18 and TRBJ1-3 gives the whole variable domain NAGVMQNPRHLVRRRGQEARLRCSPMKGHSHVYWYRQLPEEGLKFMVYLQKENIIDESGMPKERFSAEFPKEGPSILRIQQVVRGDSAAYFCASSLGQSSGNTIYFGEGSWLTVV.

This clone was seen only a few times. One end of the junction is discordant with germline, which a read error may explain. The J gene is TRBJ1-3, the V gene TRBV10-3, with D perhaps TRBD1 (5 bases). The CDR3 has 14 residues. The V gene's germline CDR1 is ENHRY and CDR2 SYGVKD. DNA of the CDR3: TGTGCCATCAGTGAGGGAGGGGACGGAAAGACCATATATTTT. Protein sequence: CAISEGGDGKTIYF.

The chain joins TRBV21-1 to TRBJ2-3; the table's D gene call, TRBD2, was not cross checked with the DNA. TRBV21-1 is a pseudogene locus. There are 11 residues in the CDR3. CDR3 residues: CASRLTDTQYF. CDR3 DNA: TGTGCCAGCAGACTCACAGATACGCAGTATTTT.

This clone was picked up a small number of times. The chain recombines TRBV18 with TRBJ2-1, with 10 nucleotides matching TRBD2. Germline V gives CDR1 KGHSH, CDR2 LQKENI. This CDR3 comprises 15 residues. V was pared by 4 bases and J by 7 bases, with 7 bases of the junction left unmatched. CDR3 in DNA: TGTGCCAGCTCACTCTCAGCGGGGGGGCCGAATGAGCAGTTCTTC. This gives the protein CASSLSAGGPNEQFF.

The rearrangement joins TRBV14 to TRBJ1-6; 9 nucleotides align to TRBD1. This CDR3 comprises 16 residues. CDR1 is SGHDN, CDR2 FVKESK, per germline. J gave up 3 bases and V 2 bases, and 2 bases lay outside the gene matches. CDR3 sequence (DNA): TGTGCCAGCAGCCAAATGACAGGGGGCTATAATTCACCCCTCCACTTT. This sequence encodes CASSQMTGGYNSPLHF.

The V gene is TRBV10-3, the J gene TRBJ2-5, with D tentatively TRBD2 (7 bases). CDR3 length: 15 amino acids. Trimming took 2 bases from V and 2 from J, leaving 12 bases between them. Germline CDR1 and CDR2: ENHRY and SYGVKD. In DNA, the CDR3 is TGTGCCATCAGTGAGCGGGGGGCCCTTCAAGAGACCCAGTACTTC. Translated: CAISERGALQETQYF.

The genes are TRBV6-5 and TRBJ1-5; D might be TRBD1 (5 bases). V lost 0 bases to trimming and J lost 7 bases, with 10 bases between them. This CDR3 is built from 14 residues. Germline values: CDR1 MNHEY, CDR2 SVGAGI. CDR3 coding DNA: TGTGCCAGCAGTTACTCCCCAGGGCAACAGCCCCAGCATTTT. Its protein is CASSYSPGQQPQHF.

The chain joins TRBV27 to TRBJ1-6; D may be TRBD1 (6 bases). The CDR3 is 17 amino acids. The germline V and J ends were trimmed by 2 bases and 7 bases, with 18 bases remaining between them. Germline CDR1 MNHEY, CDR2 SMNVEV (reference sequence). The CDR3 here is CASSLGNTGTSNSPLHF. CDR3 DNA sequence: TGTGCCAGCAGTTTAGGCAACACCGGGACATCAAATTCACCCCTCCACTTT.

This rearrangement joins TRBV19 to TRBJ2-1, with 9 bases lining up with TRBD1. Losses at the gene ends were 3 bases for V and 6 bases for J; bases not matched to a gene: 6. Germline V gives CDR1 LNHDA, CDR2 SQIVND (reference sequence). The CDR3 contains 15 residues. CDR3 sequence reads: CASSMRQGVTNEQFF. In nucleotides, the CDR3 is TGTGCCAGTAGTATGAGACAGGGGGTGACCAATGAGCAGTTCTTC.

This clone was recorded once. The chain is built from TRBV30 and TRBJ1-2; no clear D. CDR3 size: 10 residues. Per germline, CDR1 GTSNPN and CDR2 SVGIG (reference sequence). The V gene lost 3 bases and the J gene lost 8 bases, with 7 bases spanning the gap. CDR3 residues: CAWRSRGYTF. CDR3 DNA sequence: TGTGCCTGGAGAAGCCGGGGCTACACCTTC.

The rearrangement links TRBV12-3 or TRBV12-4 to TRBJ2-1, with TRBD1 identical over 9 bases. The CDR3 spans 13 residues. The junction had 8 bases not matched to a gene; V was cut back by 8 bases and J by 9 bases. The CDR3 nucleotides are TGTGCCAGCGGCCTGGACAGGGGTAGTGAGCAGTTCTTC. Protein sequence: CASGLDRGSEQFF.

The chain employs TRBV19 and TRBJ2-1, with 7 bases identical to TRBD2. The CDR3 runs 13 residues. In germline, CDR1 is LNHDA, CDR2 SQIVND (reference sequence). The CDR3 protein is CATREVGRHEQFF. CDR3 DNA: TGTGCAACCCGGGAGGTGGGGCGCCATGAGCAGTTCTTC.